This T cell receptor beta chain emerged from a study of blood T cell repertoires in COVID-19. Study context: Italy, Spain and the United States were the sources of the convalescent and acute COVID-19 samples.

Seattle patients were enrolled while actively infected and followed longitudinally. The CDR3 extends over 13 amino acids. Trimming took 6 bases from V and 0 from J, leaving 6 bases between them. The germline CDR1 and CDR2 sequences are SNHLY and FYNNEI. TCRdb keeps only in-frame clones here, not all; method: immunoSEQ multiplex PCR. The table records some 450,000 clones, around 89% of them present only once. The rearrangement joins TRBV2 to TRBJ1-3; unclear D gene. The receptor's source is a woman aged 45-60 years with COVID-19, enrolled during active disease. Sequenced sample: peripheral blood. CDR3 nucleotide sequence: TGTGCCAGCAGGGGAGACTCTGGAAACACCATATATTTT. It yields the protein CASRGDSGNTIYF.